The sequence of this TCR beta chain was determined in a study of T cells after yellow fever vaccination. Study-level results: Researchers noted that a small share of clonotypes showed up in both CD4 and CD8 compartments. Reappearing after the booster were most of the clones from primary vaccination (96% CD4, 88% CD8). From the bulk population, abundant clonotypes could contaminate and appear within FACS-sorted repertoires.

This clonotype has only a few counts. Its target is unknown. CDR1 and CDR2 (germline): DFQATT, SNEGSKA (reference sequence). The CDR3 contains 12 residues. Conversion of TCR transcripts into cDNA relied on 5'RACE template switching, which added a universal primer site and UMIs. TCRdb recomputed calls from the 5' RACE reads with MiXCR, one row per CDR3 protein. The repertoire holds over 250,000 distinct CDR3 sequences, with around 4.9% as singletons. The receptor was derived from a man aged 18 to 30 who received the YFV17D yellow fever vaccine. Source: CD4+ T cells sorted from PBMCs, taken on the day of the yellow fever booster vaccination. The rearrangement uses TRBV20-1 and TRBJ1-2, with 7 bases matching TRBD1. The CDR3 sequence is CSSNRGGYGYTF. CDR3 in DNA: TGCAGCAGCAACAGGGGTGGATATGGCTACACCTTC.